The TCR beta chain under discussion was sequenced for a study of blood T cells in healthy people across ages. The CDR3 loop spans 15 amino acids. Germline-derived CDR1 and CDR2 are SGHNT and YENEEA. Trimming took 2 bases from V and 3 from J, leaving 11 bases between them. Broader study findings: Roughly linearly, TCR beta diversity per million T cells fell as age increased. Diversity estimates from one million T cells were considered underestimates.

With a J-beta primer mix and a sample-barcoded 5' primer, a second PCR ran about 7 to 12 cycles. Any given sample supplied a minimum of 2.5 million CDR3-containing paired-end reads. TCRdb used MiXCR to reprocess the 5' RACE reads, holding one entry per CDR3 protein. Of fewer than 1,000,000 distinct CDR3 sequences listed, 44% are singletons. This clonotype was seen only a few times. The antigen is unknown. The chain carries TRBV11-3 and TRBJ2-1, with D tentatively TRBD2 (6 bases). The sequence was obtained from a man between 60 and 75 years old in good health. The material sequenced was blood. The CDR3 protein is CASSLSRGLYNEQFF. Here the CDR3 DNA reads TGTGCCAGCAGCTTAAGTCGGGGACTCTACAATGAGCAGTTCTTC.